This TCR beta chain was sequenced for a study of T cells in Graves' hyperthyroidism and ophthalmopathy. The study, taken as a whole, reports: Model predictions of ophthalmopathy came a median around 6.5 months before onset.

This CDR3 is built from 11 residues. Germline V CDR1 and CDR2: SEHNR, FQNEAQ (reference sequence). This clonotype was counted only a few times. Its antigen is not known. One junction end does not reproduce the germline sequence, and a read error may be involved. The investigators amplified TCR beta CDR3 regions from RNA transcripts. Researchers ran a first-round RT-PCR on the TCR CDR3 using the HTBI primer set. TCRdb recomputed calls from the multiplex PCR reads with MiXCR, one row per CDR3 protein. Counted here are around 370,000 distinct CDR3 sequences, approximately 17% occurring once; the ten biggest clones make up 35% to 50%.

The material sequenced was blood. The receptor comes from a man aged 18 to 29 with Graves' ophthalmopathy. The chain has TRBV7-9 and TRBJ2-1; TRBD2 agrees at 11 bases. The DNA of the CDR3 is TGTGCCAGCAGACCGACTAGCGGGGCCGTCTTC. This sequence encodes CASRPTSGAVF.